Below, 8 T cell receptor beta chains from the same sample are listed, as sequenced in a study of T cells in Graves' hyperthyroidism and ophthalmopathy. TCR beta CDR3 sequences were amplified from RNA transcripts. RT-PCR in the first round (using the HTBI primer set) targeted the TCR CDR3. TCRdb re-analysed the multiplex PCR reads in MiXCR, keeping a single row per CDR3 protein. In the table there are 250,000 or so distinct CDR3 sequences, roughly 14% of which are singletons. Sequenced material: blood. Every receptor here comes from a woman between 40 and 50 years old with Graves' hyperthyroidism that later progressed to Graves' ophthalmopathy.

The table lists this clonotype with many counts. The V call is TRBV27, the J call TRBJ1-5; a possible D gene is TRBD1 (6 bases). V lost 9 bases, J lost 4 bases, and 16 bases lay in between. This CDR3 contains 14 residues. Germline V lookup: CDR1 MNHEY, CDR2 SMNVEV (reference sequence). The CDR3 spells CASRNRVGNQPQHF. CDR3 coding DNA: TGTGCCAGTCGCAACAGGGTAGGGAATCAGCCCCAGCATTTT.

This clonotype was observed a few times. The rearrangement links TRBV12-3 or TRBV12-4 to TRBJ2-1; 8 nucleotides match TRBD2. CDR3 length: 14 amino acids. J lost 5 bases, V lost 6 bases, and 6 bases had no gene match. The CDR3 loop is CASSQSGSNNEQFF. CDR3 in DNA: TGTGCCAGCAGCCAAAGCGGGAGCAACAATGAGCAGTTCTTC.

The sample holds many counts of this clonotype. This chain joins TRBV19 and TRBJ2-2, with 9 bases aligning to TRBD1. The CDR3 spans 16 residues. Trimming cost V 5 bases and J 3 bases; bases outside gene matches: 7. CDR1 LNHDA and CDR2 SQIVND come from the germline V gene (reference sequence). The CDR3 sequence is CASSSGTGLDTGELFF. In DNA form, the CDR3 reads TGTGCCAGTAGTTCAGGGACAGGGTTGGACACCGGGGAGCTGTTTTTT.

This clonotype showed up many times. The chain combines TRBV12-3 or TRBV12-4 with TRBJ2-1, with TRBD1 matching 9 bases. CDR3 length equals 14 residues. The J segment lost 6 bases and the V segment lost 6 bases, leaving 6 bases of the junction unmatched. The CDR3 bases are TGTGCCAGCAGGCGGGACAGGGTGCGCAATGAGCAGTTCTTC. This codes for CASRRDRVRNEQFF.

There are a few counts of this clonotype. This rearrangement joins TRBV10-3 to TRBJ2-7; D may be TRBD2 (5 bases). This CDR3 has 16 amino acids. From germline, CDR1 is ENHRY and CDR2 SYGVKD. V lost 0 bases, J lost 0 bases, and 12 bases lay in between. The CDR3 region is CAISESGLASSYEQYF. The CDR3 DNA reads TGTGCCATCAGTGAGTCGGGCCTAGCTAGCTCCTACGAGCAGTACTTC.

This clonotype has a count of ten or more. This sequence joins TRBV2 and TRBJ1-1; D is ambiguous. The CDR3 totals 16 residues. Trimming removed 4 bases at V and 6 bases at J, with 21 bases between. Germline-derived CDR1 and CDR2 are SNHLY and FYNNEI. The CDR3 is CASSGATNLPPSEAFF. The CDR3 DNA reads as TGTGCCAGCAGTGGAGCTACCAATTTACCCCCCTCTGAAGCTTTCTTT.

This clonotype has ten or more counts. The chain uses TRBV6-1 and TRBJ2-7; a weak D match, TRBD1 (5 bases). Trimming left V 5 bases short and J 3 bases short, with 14 bases between. The CDR3 length is 14 residues. Germline CDR1 MNHNS, CDR2 SASEGT. The CDR3 DNA reads as TGTGCCAGCAGTTTTCAGGGTTGGGGCTACGAGCAGTACTTC. It yields the protein CASSFQGWGYEQYF.

This clonotype was counted many times. The chain employs TRBV11-1 and TRBJ2-5, with TRBD1 matching 9 bases. The CDR3 has 15 amino acids. V trimming: 0 bases; J trimming: 4 bases; junction bases outside the gene matches: 3. Looked up from germline, CDR1 is SGHAT and CDR2 is FQDESV (reference sequence). CDR3 protein: CASSLAGQGRETQYF. The CDR3 bases are TGTGCCAGCAGCTTAGCGGGACAGGGACGAGAGACCCAGTACTTC.